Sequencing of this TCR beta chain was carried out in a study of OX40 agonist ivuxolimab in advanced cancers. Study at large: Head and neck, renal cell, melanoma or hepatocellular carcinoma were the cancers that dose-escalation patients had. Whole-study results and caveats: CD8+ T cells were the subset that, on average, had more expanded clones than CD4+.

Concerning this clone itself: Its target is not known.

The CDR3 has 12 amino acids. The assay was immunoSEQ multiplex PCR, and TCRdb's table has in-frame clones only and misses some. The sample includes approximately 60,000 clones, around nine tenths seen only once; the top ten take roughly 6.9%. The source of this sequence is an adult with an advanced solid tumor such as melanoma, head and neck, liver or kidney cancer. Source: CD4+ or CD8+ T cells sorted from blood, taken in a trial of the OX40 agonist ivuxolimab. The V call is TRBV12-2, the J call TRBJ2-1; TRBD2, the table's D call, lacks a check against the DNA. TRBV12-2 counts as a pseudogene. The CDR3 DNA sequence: TGTGCAAGTCGCGAGGGTACCAATGAGCAGTTCTTC. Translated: CASREGTNEQFF.